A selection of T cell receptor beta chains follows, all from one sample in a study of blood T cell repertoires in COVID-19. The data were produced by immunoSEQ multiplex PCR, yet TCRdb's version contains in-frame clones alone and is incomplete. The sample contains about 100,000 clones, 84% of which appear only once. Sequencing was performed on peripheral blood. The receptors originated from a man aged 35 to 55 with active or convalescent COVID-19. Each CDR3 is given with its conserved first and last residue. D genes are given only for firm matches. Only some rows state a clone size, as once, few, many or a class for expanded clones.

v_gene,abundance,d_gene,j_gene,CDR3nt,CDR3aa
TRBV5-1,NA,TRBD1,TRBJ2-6,TGCGCCAGCAGCTTGGAAGGACAGGGGGCCGCTGGTGGGGCCAACGTCCTGACTTTC,CASSLEGQGAAGGANVLTF
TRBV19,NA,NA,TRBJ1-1,TGTGCCAGTATTGAAACGGGGTTTTACACTGAAGCTTTCTTT,CASIETGFYTEAFF
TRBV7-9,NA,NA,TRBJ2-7,TGTGCCAGCAGCCTCCCCCCCTACGAGCAGTACTTC,CASSLPPYEQYF
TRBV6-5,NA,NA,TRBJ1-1,TGTGCCAGCAGTTACTCGTTTACGGCTGAAGCTTTCTTT,CASSYSFTAEAFF
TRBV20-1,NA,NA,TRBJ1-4,TGCAGTGTGGTCCTCGGGGAAAAACTGTTTTTT,CSVVLGEKLFF
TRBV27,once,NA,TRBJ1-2,TGTGCCAGCAGTTTAGGCCAGAACTATGGCTACACCTTC,CASSLGQNYGYTF
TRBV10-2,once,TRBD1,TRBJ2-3,TGCGCCAGCAGCCGGGACAGGGGTCGAGGAAATACGCAGTATTTT,CASSRDRGRGNTQYF
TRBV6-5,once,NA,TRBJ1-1,TGTGCCAGCAGAGCGATTACTGAAGCTTTCTTT,CASRAITEAFF
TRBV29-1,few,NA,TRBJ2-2,TGCAGCGTTGAAGCACCCGGCAGGCTCAACACCGGGGAGCTGTTTTTT,CSVEAPGRLNTGELFF
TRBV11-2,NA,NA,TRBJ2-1,TGTGCCAGCCGCTCTAATGAGCAGTTCTTC,CASRSNEQFF
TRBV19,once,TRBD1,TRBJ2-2,TGTGCCAGCATTAGGGGGACAGGTTTCTCCGGGGAGCTGTTTTTT,CASIRGTGFSGELFF
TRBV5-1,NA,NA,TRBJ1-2,TGCGCCAGCAGCTTTTCAAGGGGAGGCTACACCTTC,CASSFSRGGYTF
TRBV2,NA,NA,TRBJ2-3,TGTGCCAGCAGCGTAAGGACAGCTCTCGGATCTAGCACAGATACGCAGTATTTT,CASSVRTALGSSTDTQYF
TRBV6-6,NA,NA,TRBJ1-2,TGTGCCAGCATGGCGGGGGACTATGGCTACACCTTC,CASMAGDYGYTF
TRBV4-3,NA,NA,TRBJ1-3,TGCGCCAGCAGCCAACAAAATACAGGGACTGGAAACACCATATATTTT,CASSQQNTGTGNTIYF
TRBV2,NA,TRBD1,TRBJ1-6,TGTGCCAGCAGGCCAGGGGGTACTTCACCCCTCCACTTT,CASRPGGTSPLHF
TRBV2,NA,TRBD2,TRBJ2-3,TGTGCCACCACTAGAGAGGGATCGGGGGGGGCGGCAGATACGCAGTATTTT,CATTREGSGGAADTQYF
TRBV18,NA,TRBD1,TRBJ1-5,TGTGCCAGCTCACCACAAGGGCAGGGGGGCGCTCAGCCCCAGCATTTT,CASSPQGQGGAQPQHF
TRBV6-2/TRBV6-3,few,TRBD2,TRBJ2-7,TGTGCCAGCAGTTGGGGGACTAGCGGGGGCGAGCAGTACTTC,CASSWGTSGGEQYF
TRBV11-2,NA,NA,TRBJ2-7,TGTGCCAGCAGCCCGAGCTCCGGGGGTAAAACCTACGAGCAGTACTTC,CASSPSSGGKTYEQYF
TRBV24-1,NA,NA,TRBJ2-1,TGTGCCACCAAGCCTATTCTCTCCTACAATGAGCAGTTCTTC,CATKPILSYNEQFF
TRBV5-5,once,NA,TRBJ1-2,TGTGCCAGCAGCTTGTCACAGATAGTCTATGGCTACACCTTC,CASSLSQIVYGYTF
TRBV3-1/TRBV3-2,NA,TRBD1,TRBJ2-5,TGTGCCAGCAGCCACCTGACCGGGACAGCTGACCAAGAGACCCAGTACTTC,CASSHLTGTADQETQYF
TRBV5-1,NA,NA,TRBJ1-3,TGCGCCAGCAGCTTTGGCTGGAGCTCTGGAAACACCATATATTTT,CASSFGWSSGNTIYF
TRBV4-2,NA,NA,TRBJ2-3,TGTGCCAGCAGCCAAACCCGGGATACGCAGTATTTT,CASSQTRDTQYF
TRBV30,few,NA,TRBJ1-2,TGTGCCTGGACCACGAGGGCCGGCTACACCTTC,CAWTTRAGYTF